This T cell receptor beta chain was captured by sequencing in a study of T cell responses to AZD1222 COVID-19 vaccine. Broader study findings: The donor cohort was predominantly white British with a female majority, and clonal diversity may have been underestimated. There were vaccine-associated CD4 TCRs across spike, dominant at 160-218 and 743-854. Reportedly, nearly half of unique spike TCRs recognized epitopes outside B.1.351/B.1.1.7 mutations.

Germline V CDR1 and CDR2: LNHDA, SQIVND (reference sequence). The V end lost 3 bases, the J end lost 4 bases, and 18 bases lay between the germline ends. The CDR3 covers 16 residues. To note about this clone: What it binds is not known.

Sequencing used immunoSEQ multiplex PCR; TCRdb keeps in-frame clones, though not all of them. Here the sample spans fewer than 130,000 clones, about 90% being singletons. The sequence came from an adult who received the AZD1222 COVID-19 vaccine. The J gene is TRBJ1-2, the V gene TRBV19; D possibly corresponds to TRBD1 (5 bases). Here the sequenced sample was peripheral blood, taken 28 days after the second AZD1222 dose. The CDR3 DNA follows: TGTGCCAGTAGTATCGGTGGTACAGGCCCAGGCTATGGCTACACCTTC. Its translation is CASSIGGTGPGYGYTF.